Here is one TCR beta chain with its context. The antigen is not known. The entry originates in a study of cytomegalovirus exposure and HLA in healthy donors. Background on the study: T cells numbering about 179 million yielded 95 million to 140 million unique TCR beta sequences in an earlier analysis.

The CDR3 runs 10 residues. Germline CDR1 reads MNHNY; CDR2 reads SVGAGI (reference sequence). V lost 4 bases, J lost 6 bases, and 3 bases lay in between. Study-wide results and limits: Productive rates of about 90% or about 30% were seen for most TCR beta V segments in an earlier analysis.

A multiplex PCR was run with 60 Vbeta primers and 13 Jbeta primers. The repertoire was sequenced with immunoSEQ multiplex PCR; TCRdb's copy has only in-frame clones and lacks some. This sample yields some 180,000 clones, of which about 82% are seen a single time; roughly 1.6% belongs to the top ten. V gene TRBV6-6 combines with J gene TRBJ1-2; D gene ambiguous. Sequences were obtained from PBMCs. This TCR derives from a man between 18 and 35 years old in good health and CMV-seronegative. The CDR3 nucleotides are TGTGCCAGCAGTTCGGATGGCTACACCTTC. Amino acid sequence: CASSSDGYTF.